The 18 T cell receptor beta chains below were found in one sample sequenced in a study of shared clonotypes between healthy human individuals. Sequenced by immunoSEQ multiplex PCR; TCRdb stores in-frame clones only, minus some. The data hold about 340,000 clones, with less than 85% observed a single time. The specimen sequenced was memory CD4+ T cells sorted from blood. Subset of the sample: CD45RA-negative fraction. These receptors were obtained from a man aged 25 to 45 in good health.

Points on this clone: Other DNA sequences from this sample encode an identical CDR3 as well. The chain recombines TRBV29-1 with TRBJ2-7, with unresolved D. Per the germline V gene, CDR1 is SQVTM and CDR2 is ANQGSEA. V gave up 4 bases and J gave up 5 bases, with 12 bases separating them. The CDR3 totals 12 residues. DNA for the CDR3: TGCAGCGTTGGTCCCCGATTCGACGAGCAGTACTTC. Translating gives CSVGPRFDEQYF.

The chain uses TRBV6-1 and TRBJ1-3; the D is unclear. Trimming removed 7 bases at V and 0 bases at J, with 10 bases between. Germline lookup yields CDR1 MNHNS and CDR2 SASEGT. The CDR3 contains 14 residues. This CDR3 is CASTRDNSGNTIYF. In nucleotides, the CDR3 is TGTGCCAGCACGAGGGATAACTCTGGAAACACCATATATTTT.

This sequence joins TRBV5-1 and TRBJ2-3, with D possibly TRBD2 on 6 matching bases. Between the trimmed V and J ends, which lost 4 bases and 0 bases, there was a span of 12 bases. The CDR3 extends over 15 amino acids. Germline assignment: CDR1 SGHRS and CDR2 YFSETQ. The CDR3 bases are TGCGCCAGCAGCGTAGGGACTCCCAGCACAGATACGCAGTATTTT. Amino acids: CASSVGTPSTDTQYF.

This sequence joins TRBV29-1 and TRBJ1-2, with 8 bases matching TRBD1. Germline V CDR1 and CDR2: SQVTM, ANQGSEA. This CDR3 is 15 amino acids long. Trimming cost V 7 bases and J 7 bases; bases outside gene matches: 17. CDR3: CSAKLPGQEGGGYTF. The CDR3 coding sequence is TGCAGCGCTAAGCTACCGGGACAGGAAGGGGGTGGCTACACCTTC.

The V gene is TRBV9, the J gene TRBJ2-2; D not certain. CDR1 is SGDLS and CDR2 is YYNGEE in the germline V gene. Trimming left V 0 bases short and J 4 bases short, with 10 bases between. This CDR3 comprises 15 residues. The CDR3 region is CASSVDWRTTGELFF. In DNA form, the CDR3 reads TGTGCCAGCAGCGTAGATTGGCGGACCACCGGGGAGCTGTTTTTT.

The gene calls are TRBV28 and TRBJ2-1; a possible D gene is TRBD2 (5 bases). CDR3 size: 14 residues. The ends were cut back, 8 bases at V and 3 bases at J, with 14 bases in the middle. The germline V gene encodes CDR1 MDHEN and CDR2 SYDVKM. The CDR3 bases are TGTGCCAGCGCACGGACTCTTAACTACAATGAGCAGTTCTTC. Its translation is CASARTLNYNEQFF.

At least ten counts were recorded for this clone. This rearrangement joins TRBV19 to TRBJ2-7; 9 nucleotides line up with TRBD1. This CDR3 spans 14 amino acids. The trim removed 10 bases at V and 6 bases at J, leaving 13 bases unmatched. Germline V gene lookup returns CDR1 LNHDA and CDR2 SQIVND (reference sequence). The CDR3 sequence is CATRGEGQGSEQYF. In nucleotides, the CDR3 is TGTGCCACCAGGGGGGAGGGACAGGGCAGCGAGCAGTACTTC.

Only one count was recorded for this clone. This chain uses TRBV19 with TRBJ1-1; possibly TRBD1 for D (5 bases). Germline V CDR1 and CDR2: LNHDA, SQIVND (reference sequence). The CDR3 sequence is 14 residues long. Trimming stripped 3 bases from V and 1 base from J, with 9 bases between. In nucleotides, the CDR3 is TGTGCCAGTAGTATGCAGGGTGGGAACACTGAAGCTTTCTTT. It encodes CASSMQGGNTEAFF.

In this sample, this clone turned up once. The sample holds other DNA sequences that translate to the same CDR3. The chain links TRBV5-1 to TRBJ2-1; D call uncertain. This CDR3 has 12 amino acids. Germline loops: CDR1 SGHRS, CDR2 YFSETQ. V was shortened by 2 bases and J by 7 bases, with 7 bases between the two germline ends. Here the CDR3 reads CASSFTRNEQFF. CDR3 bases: TGCGCCAGCAGCTTCACTCGGAATGAGCAGTTCTTC.

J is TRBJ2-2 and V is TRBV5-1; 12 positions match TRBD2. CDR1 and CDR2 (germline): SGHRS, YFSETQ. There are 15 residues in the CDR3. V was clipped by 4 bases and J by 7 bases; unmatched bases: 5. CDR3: CASSATSGSNGELFF. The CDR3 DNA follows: TGCGCCAGCAGCGCGACTAGCGGGAGCAACGGGGAGCTGTTTTTT.

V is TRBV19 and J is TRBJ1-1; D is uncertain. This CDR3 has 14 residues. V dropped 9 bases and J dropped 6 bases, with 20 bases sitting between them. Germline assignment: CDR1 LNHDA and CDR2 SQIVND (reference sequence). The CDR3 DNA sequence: TGTGCCAGCACGAGGACCACCAGGAATGCTGAAGCTTTCTTT. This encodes CASTRTTRNAEAFF.

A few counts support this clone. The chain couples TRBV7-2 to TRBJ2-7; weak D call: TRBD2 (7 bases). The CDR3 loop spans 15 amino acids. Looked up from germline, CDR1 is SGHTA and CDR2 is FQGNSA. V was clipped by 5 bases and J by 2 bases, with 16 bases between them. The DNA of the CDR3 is TGTGCCAGCAGCCCAGGGGCGGGAGTCACCTACGAGCAGTACTTC. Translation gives CASSPGAGVTYEQYF.

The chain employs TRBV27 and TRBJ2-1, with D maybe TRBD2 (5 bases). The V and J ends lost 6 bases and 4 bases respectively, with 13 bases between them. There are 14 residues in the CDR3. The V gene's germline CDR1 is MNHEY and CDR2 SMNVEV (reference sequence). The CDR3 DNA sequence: TGTGCCAGCAGAGTACTAGACGGATACAATGAGCAGTTCTTC. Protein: CASRVLDGYNEQFF.

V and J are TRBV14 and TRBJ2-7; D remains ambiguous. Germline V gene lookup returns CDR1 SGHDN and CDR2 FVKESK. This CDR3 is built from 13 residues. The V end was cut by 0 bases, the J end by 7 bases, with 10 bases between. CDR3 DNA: TGTGCCAGCAGCCAAGATATTGTCAGGGAGCAGTACTTC. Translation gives CASSQDIVREQYF.

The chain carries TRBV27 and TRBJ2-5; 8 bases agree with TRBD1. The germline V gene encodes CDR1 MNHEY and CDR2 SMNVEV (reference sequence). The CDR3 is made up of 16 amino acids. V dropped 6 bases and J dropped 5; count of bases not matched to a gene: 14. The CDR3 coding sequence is TGTGCCAGCAGCACCATTGGGACAGGTTGGAGGGAGACCCAGTACTTC. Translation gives CASSTIGTGWRETQYF.

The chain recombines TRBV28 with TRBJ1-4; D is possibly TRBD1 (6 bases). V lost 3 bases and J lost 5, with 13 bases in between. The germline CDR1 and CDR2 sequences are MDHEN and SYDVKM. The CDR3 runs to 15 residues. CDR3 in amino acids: CASSFVSGGNEKLFF. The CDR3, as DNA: TGTGCCAGCAGTTTCGTTTCGGGGGGCAATGAAAAACTGTTTTTT.

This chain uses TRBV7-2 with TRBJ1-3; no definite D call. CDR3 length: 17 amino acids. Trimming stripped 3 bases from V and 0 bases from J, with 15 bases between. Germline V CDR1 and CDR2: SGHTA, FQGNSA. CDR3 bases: TGTGCCAGCAGCTTGGGGTCCGGCGGGCCCTCTGGAAACACCATATATTTT. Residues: CASSLGSGGPSGNTIYF.

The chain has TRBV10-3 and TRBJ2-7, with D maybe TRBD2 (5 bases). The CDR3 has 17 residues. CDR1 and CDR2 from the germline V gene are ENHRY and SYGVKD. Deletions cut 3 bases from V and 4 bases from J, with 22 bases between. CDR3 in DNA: TGTGCCATCAGTGATCTCCGTACGACACATTCGGGGTACGAGCAGTACTTC. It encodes CAISDLRTTHSGYEQYF.